The sequence of this TCR beta chain was determined in a study of PD-1 blockade in classical Hodgkin lymphoma. Study-level findings and limits: CD4+ TCR diversity climbed significantly by C4D1, unlike CD8+ TCR diversity.

The assay was immunoSEQ multiplex PCR, and TCRdb's table has in-frame clones only and misses some. In the table there are about 21,000 clones, 68% of which are singletons. Comments on this clone: Its antigen is unidentified.

Each patient's relapse followed autologous stem cell transplantation, and brentuximab vedotin exposure varied. The CDR3 length is 16 residues. In germline, CDR1 is LNHDA, CDR2 SQIVND (reference sequence). V lost 5 bases and J lost 2, with 19 bases in between. The chain employs TRBV19 and TRBJ2-7; D ambiguous. Sequencing was performed on peripheral blood mononuclear cells (PBMCs), taken at baseline. The clonotype originates from a human donor with classical Hodgkin lymphoma. CDR3: CASSASGLNIAYEQYF. The CDR3 DNA sequence: TGTGCCAGTAGTGCGTCAGGCCTCAACATAGCCTACGAGCAGTACTTC. Drawing the rest from reference TRBV19 and TRBJ2-7, the complete variable domain is DGGITQSPKYLFRKEGQNVTLSCEQNLNHDAMYWYRQDPGQGLRLIYYSQIVNDFQKGDIAEGYSVSREKKESFPLTVTSAQKNPTAFYLCASSASGLNIAYEQYFGPGTRLTVT.